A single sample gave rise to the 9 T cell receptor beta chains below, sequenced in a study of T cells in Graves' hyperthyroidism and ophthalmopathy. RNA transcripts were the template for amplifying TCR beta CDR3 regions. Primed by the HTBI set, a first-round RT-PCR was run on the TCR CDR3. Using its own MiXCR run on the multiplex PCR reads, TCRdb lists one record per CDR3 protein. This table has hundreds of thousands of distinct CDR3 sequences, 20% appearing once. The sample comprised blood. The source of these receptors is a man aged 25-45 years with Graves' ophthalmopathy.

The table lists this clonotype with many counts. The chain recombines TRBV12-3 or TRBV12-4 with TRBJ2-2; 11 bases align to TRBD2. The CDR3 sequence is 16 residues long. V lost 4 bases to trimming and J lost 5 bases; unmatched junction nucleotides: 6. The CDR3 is CASSSGLAEITGELFF. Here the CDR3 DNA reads TGTGCCAGCAGTTCGGGACTAGCGGAAATTACCGGGGAGCTGTTTTTT.

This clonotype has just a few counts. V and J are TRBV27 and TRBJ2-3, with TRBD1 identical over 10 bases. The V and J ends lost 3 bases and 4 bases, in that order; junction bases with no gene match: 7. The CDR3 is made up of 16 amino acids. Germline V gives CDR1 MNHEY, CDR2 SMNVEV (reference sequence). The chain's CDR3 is CASSFWDRGGPDTQYF. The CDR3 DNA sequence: TGTGCCAGCAGTTTCTGGGACAGGGGAGGGCCAGATACGCAGTATTTT.

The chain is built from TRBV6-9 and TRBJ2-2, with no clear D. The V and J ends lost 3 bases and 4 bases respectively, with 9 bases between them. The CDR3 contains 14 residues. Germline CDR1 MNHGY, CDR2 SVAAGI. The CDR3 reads CASSYGGSTGELFF. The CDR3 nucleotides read TGTGCCAGCAGTTACGGCGGAAGCACCGGGGAGCTGTTTTTT.

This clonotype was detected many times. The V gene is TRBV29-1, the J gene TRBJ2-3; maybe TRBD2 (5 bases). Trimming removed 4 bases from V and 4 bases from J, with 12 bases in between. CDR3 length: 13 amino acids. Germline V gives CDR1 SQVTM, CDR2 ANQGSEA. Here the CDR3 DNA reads TGCAGCGTTGGGGTAGGGAGCCCAGATACGCAGTATTTT. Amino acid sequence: CSVGVGSPDTQYF.

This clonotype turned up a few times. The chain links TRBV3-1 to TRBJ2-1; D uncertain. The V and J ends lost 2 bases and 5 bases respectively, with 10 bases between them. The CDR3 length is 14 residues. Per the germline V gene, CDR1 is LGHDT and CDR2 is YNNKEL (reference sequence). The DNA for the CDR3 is TGTGCCAGCAGCCAAACTTACAGACACAATGAGCAGTTCTTC. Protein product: CASSQTYRHNEQFF.

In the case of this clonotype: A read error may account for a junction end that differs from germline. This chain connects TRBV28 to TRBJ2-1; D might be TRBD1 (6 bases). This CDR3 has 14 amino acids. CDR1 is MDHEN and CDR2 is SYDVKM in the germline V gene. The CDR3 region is CAGSLSWGGGLQFF. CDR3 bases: TGTGCCGGCAGTTTATCATGGGGTGGGGGCTTGCAGTTCTTC.

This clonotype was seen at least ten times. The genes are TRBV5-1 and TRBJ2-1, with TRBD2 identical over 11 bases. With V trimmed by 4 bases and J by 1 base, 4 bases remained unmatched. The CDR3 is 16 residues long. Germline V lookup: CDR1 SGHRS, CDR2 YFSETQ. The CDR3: CASSPGLAGSYNEQFF. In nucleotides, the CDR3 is TGCGCCAGCAGCCCAGGACTAGCGGGTTCCTACAATGAGCAGTTCTTC.

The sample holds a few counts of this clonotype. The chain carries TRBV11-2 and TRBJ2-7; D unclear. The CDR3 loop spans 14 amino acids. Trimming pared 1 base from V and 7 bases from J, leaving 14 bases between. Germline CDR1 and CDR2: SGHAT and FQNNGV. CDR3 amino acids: CASSLVAQHKEQYF. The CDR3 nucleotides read TGTGCCAGCAGCTTAGTAGCTCAGCATAAAGAGCAGTACTTC.

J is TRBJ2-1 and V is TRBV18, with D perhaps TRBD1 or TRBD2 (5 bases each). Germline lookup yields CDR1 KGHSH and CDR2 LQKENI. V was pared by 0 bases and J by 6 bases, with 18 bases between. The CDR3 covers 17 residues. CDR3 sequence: CASSPPNGVRGANEQFF. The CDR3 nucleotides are TGTGCCAGCTCACCACCGAACGGGGTAAGGGGAGCCAATGAGCAGTTCTTC.